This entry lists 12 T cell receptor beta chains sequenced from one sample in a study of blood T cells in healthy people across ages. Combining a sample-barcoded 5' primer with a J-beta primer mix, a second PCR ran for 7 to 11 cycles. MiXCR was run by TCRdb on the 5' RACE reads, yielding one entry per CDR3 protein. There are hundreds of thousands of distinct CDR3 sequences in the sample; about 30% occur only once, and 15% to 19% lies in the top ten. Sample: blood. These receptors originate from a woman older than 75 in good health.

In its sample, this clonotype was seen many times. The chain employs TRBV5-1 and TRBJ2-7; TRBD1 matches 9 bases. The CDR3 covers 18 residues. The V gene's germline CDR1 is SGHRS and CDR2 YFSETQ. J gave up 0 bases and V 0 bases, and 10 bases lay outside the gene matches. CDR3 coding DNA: TGCGCCAGCAGCTTGGCTCCCTCGGACAGGGGATTCTCCTACGAGCAGTACTTC. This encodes CASSLAPSDRGFSYEQYF.

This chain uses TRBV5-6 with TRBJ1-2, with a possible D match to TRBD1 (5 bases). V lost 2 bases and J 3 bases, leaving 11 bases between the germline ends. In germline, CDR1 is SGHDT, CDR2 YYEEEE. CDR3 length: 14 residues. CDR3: CASSFVGGYYGYTF. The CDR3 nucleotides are TGTGCCAGCAGCTTCGTGGGGGGGTACTATGGCTACACCTTC.

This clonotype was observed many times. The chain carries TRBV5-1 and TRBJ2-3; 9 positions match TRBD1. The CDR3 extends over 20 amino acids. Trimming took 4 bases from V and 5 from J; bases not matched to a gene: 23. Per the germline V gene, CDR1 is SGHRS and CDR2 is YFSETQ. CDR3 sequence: CASSNPVTGGQGGRRDTQYF. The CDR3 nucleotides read TGCGCCAGCAGCAACCCGGTCACGGGGGGACAGGGAGGAAGGAGAGATACGCAGTATTTT.

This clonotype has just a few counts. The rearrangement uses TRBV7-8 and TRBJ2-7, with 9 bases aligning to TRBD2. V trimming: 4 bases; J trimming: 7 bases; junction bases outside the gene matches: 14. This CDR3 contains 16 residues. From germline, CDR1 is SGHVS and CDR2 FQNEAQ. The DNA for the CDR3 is TGTGCCAGCAGCTCCGCGCTAGCGGGGACCTACAATGAGCAGTACTTC. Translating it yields CASSSALAGTYNEQYF.

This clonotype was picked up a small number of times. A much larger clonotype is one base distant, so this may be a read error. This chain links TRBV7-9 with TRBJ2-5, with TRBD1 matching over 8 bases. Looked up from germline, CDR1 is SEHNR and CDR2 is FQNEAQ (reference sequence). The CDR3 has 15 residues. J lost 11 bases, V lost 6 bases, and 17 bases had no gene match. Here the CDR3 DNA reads TGTGCCAGCAGACTCCGGGACAGGTCGGACAATGAGCAGTACTTC. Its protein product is CASRLRDRSDNEQYF.

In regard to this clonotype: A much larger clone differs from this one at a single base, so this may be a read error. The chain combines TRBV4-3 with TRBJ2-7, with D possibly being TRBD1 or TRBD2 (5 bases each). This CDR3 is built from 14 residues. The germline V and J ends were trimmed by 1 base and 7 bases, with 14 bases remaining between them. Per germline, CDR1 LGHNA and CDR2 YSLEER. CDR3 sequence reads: CASSQALWGNEQYF. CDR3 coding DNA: TGCGCCAGCAGCCAAGCACTCTGGGGGAATGAGCAGTACTTC.

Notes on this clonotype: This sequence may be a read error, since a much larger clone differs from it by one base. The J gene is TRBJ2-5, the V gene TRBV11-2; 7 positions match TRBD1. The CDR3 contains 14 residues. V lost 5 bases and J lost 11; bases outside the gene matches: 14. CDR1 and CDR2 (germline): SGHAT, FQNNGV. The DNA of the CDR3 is TGTGCCAGCAGCCCAATGGACAGGAATCAGGAGCAGTACTTC. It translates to CASSPMDRNQEQYF.

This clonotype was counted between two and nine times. The CDR3, as DNA: TGTGCCAGCAGGCGACCGGGACAGGGGAGACGTAACACCGGGGAGCTGTTTTTT. It is translated as CASRRPGQGRRNTGELFF. The chain couples TRBV11-2 to TRBJ2-2; 10 nucleotides agree with TRBD1. Losses at the gene ends were 6 bases for V and 2 bases for J; bases not matched to a gene: 12. CDR3 length: 18 residues. Germline V gives CDR1 SGHAT, CDR2 FQNNGV.

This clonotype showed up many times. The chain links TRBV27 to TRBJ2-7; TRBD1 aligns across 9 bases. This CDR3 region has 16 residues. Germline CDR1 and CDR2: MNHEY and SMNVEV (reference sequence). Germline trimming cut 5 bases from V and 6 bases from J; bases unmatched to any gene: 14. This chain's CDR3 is CASSPASGTGNFEQYF. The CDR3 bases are TGTGCCAGCAGTCCGGCTTCCGGGACAGGGAATTTCGAGCAGTACTTC.

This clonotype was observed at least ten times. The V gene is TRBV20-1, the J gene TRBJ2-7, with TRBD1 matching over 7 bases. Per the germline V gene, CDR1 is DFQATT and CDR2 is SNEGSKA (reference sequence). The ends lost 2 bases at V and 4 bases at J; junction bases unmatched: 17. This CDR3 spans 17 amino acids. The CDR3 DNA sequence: TGCAGTGCTAGAACAGACAGGGCAGTCCTCGGGATATACGAGCAGTACTTC. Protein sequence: CSARTDRAVLGIYEQYF.

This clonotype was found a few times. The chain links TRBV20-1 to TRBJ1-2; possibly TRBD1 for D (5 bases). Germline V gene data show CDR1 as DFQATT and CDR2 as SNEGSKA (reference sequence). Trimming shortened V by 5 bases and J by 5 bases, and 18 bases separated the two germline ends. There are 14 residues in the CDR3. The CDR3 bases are TGCAGTGCTGACCGGGACGACCCTTTTTATGGCTACACCTTC. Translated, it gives CSADRDDPFYGYTF.

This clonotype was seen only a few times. Here the CDR3 reads CASSYTRLAGGHRLYF. CDR3 nucleotides: TGTGCCAGCAGTTACACTCGACTAGCGGGGGGCCATCGGCTGTATTTT. The genes are TRBV6-5 and TRBJ2-3; TRBD2 agrees at 13 bases. Germline CDR1 reads MNHEY; CDR2 reads SVGAGI. V lost 2 bases, J lost 14 bases, and 13 bases stayed unmatched. The CDR3 consists of 16 residues.